This entry lists 9 T cell receptor beta chains sequenced from one sample in a study of cytomegalovirus exposure and HLA in healthy donors. Produced via immunoSEQ multiplex PCR; TCRdb's table is partial and in-frame only. The sample records some 170,000 clones, 87% being singletons. The sequencing input was PBMCs. The receptors derive from a woman aged 25 to 45 in good health and CMV-seronegative.

This chain uses TRBV14 with TRBJ2-7, with TRBD1 as a possible D gene (5 bases). The CDR3 loop spans 14 amino acids. V dropped 1 base and J dropped 3 bases, with 10 bases sitting between them. Germline assignment: CDR1 SGHDN and CDR2 FVKESK. CDR3 bases: TGTGCCAGCAGCCAAGTCGACGGACACTACGAGCAGTACTTC. The encoded protein is CASSQVDGHYEQYF.

V is TRBV30 and J is TRBJ2-7; D perhaps matches TRBD1 (5 bases). Trimming stripped 0 bases from V and 3 bases from J, with 12 bases between. Germline values: CDR1 GTSNPN, CDR2 SVGIG (reference sequence). The CDR3 runs to 14 residues. The CDR3 DNA is TGTGCCTGGAGTGTAGTTGGGGCCCTCTACGAGCAGTACTTC. Amino acid sequence: CAWSVVGALYEQYF.

The chain recombines TRBV5-4 with TRBJ2-1; D is undetermined. CDR1 is SGHNT and CDR2 is YYREEE in the germline V gene (reference sequence). CDR3 length: 11 amino acids. V lost 6 bases and J lost 15, with 16 bases in between. The CDR3 nucleotides read TGTGCCAGCATCCTAACCCGGTTGTCGTTCTTC. It encodes CASILTRLSFF.

This rearrangement joins TRBV7-9 to TRBJ2-5; D perhaps matches TRBD1 (6 bases). V lost 1 base and J lost 5, with 14 bases in between. Per the germline V gene, CDR1 is SEHNR and CDR2 is FQNEAQ (reference sequence). The CDR3 is 15 residues long. The CDR3 here is CASSLVGGQLETQYF. In DNA, the CDR3 is TGTGCCAGCAGCTTAGTTGGGGGCCAGCTCGAGACCCAGTACTTC.

Here the CDR3 DNA reads TGCGCCAGCGGGGAGGGTGGGGTACCTGAGCAGTTCTTC. Translating gives CASGEGGVPEQFF. This rearrangement joins TRBV10-1 to TRBJ2-1; 7 positions match TRBD2. The V gene end was trimmed by 8 bases and the J gene end by 9 bases; junction bases not matched to a gene: 10. The CDR3 spans 13 residues. Germline V gene sequence: CDR1 WNHNN, CDR2 SYGVQD (reference sequence).

This rearrangement joins TRBV7-6 to TRBJ1-6, with TRBD1 matching 7 bases. CDR3 length: 18 amino acids. CDR1 is SGHVS and CDR2 is FNYEAQ in the germline V gene. The V and J ends lost 4 bases and 0 bases, in that order; junction bases with no gene match: 9. CDR3 sequence: CASSSFRQGSSYNSPLHF. The CDR3 nucleotides are TGTGCCAGCAGCTCGTTCCGACAGGGCAGCTCCTATAATTCACCCCTCCACTTT.

The chain uses TRBV19 and TRBJ1-5; D is unresolved. The CDR3 extends over 15 amino acids. CDR1 and CDR2 (germline): LNHDA, SQIVND (reference sequence). The V gene lost 3 bases and the J gene lost 1 base, with 10 bases spanning the gap. CDR3 region: CASSMRVASNQPQHF. CDR3 DNA: TGTGCCAGTAGTATGAGGGTAGCCAGCAATCAGCCCCAGCATTTT.

The chain is built from TRBV6-1 and TRBJ2-3, with D unresolved. Looked up from germline, CDR1 is MNHNS and CDR2 is SASEGT. There are 15 residues in the CDR3. The ends were cut back, 2 bases at V and 5 bases at J, with 14 bases in the middle. CDR3 nucleotide sequence: TGTGCCAGCAGTGAAACTGCGACCTCAGGAGATACGCAGTATTTT. Translation gives CASSETATSGDTQYF.

The chain employs TRBV2 and TRBJ1-1; a possible D gene is TRBD1 (6 bases). The CDR3 extends over 15 amino acids. V was pared by 3 bases and J by 0 bases, with 11 bases between. Germline V gene data show CDR1 as SNHLY and CDR2 as FYNNEI. The CDR3 nucleotides are TGTGCCAGCAGTGACCCACAGGGATTGAACACTGAAGCTTTCTTT. It yields the protein CASSDPQGLNTEAFF.